This paragraph covers one T cell receptor (beta chain) sequence. Trimming removed 7 bases from V and 7 bases from J, with 14 bases in between. This CDR3 comprises 13 residues. Germline V gives CDR1 LNHDA, CDR2 SQIVND (reference sequence). The sample comes from a study of blood T cell repertoires in COVID-19. This table comes from immunoSEQ multiplex PCR, and its TCRdb copy is limited to in-frame clones, with some not included. The data show approximately 200,000 clones, 86% seen once. The chain couples TRBV19 to TRBJ1-5; D remains ambiguous. The receptor was isolated from a woman between 25 and 40 years old who had been exposed to COVID-19. The sample consisted of PBMCs or T cells enriched from blood (not recorded which). DNA of the CDR3: TGTGCCAGTAAGGGAGCTCCATCCCAGCCCCAGCATTTT. Translation gives CASKGAPSQPQHF.